This is a list of T cell receptor beta chains from one sample in a study of blood T cells in healthy people across ages. TCRdb re-derived calls from the 5' RACE reads in MiXCR, one entry per CDR3 protein. The sample consists of around 1,700,000 distinct CDR3 sequences, 25% to 30% of them appearing once. Material for sequencing was blood. Receptors originate from a woman aged 30 to 39 in good health. CDR3s include the opening cysteine and the closing phenylalanine or tryptophan. D genes are given only for firm matches. Clone size is given for some rows only: seen once, a few or many times, or a class if the clone is expanded.

J gene | V gene | clone size | D gene | CDR3 DNA | CDR3 protein
TRBJ2-1 | TRBV7-9 | few | TRBD2 | TGTGCCAGAGGCGGGAGCTCCTACAATGAGCAGTTCTTC | CARGGSSYNEQFF
TRBJ2-7 | TRBV7-6 | many | TRBD2 | TGTGCCAGCAGCGATGGACTAGGCTACGAGCAGTACTTC | CASSDGLGYEQYF
TRBJ2-1 | TRBV30 | few | NA | TGTGCCTGGTTGGGGAAGACCTACAATGAGCAGTTCTTC | CAWLGKTYNEQFF
TRBJ1-2 | TRBV11-2 | NA | NA | TGTGCCAGCAGCCAACATACGGCCTATGGCTACACCTTC | CASSQHTAYGYTF
TRBJ1-2 | TRBV4-2 | few | TRBD1 | TGTGCCAGCTGCCGGGGACAGGAATATGGCTACACCTTC | CASCRGQEYGYTF
TRBJ2-7 | TRBV4-3 | NA | NA | TGCGCCAGCAGCCAAGGGGAAGTGGGAGGCTACGAGCAGTACTTC | CASSQGEVGGYEQYF
TRBJ1-2 | TRBV5-4 | few | NA | TGTGCCAGCAGCCTAGGGGACCGCGGTGGTTACTATGGCTACACCTTC | CASSLGDRGGYYGYTF
TRBJ1-4 | TRBV12-3/TRBV12-4 | once | NA | TGTGCCAGCCCACCTTGGGTCCACAATGAAAAACGGTTTTTT | CASPPWVHNEKRFF
TRBJ2-3 | TRBV2 | NA | NA | TGTGCCAGGAGTGGGCGCCGACAGAGCAGCACAGATACGCAGTATTTT | CARSGRRQSSTDTQYF
TRBJ1-5 | TRBV12-3/TRBV12-4 | few | TRBD1 | TGTGCCAGCAGGACACAGGGGGTGGGGAGCCCCCAGCATTTT | CASRTQGVGSPQHF
TRBJ2-1 | TRBV9 | NA | NA | TGTGCCAGCAGCGTAGATTTCGGGCGGAATGAGCAGTTCTTC | CASSVDFGRNEQFF
TRBJ1-2 | TRBV18 | NA | NA | TGTGCCAGCTCACCACCGGTTCCGATCATCTATGGCTACACCTTC | CASSPPVPIIYGYTF
TRBJ2-7 | TRBV4-1 | NA | TRBD1 | TGCGCCAGCAGCGCCCGGGACAGCCACTCCTACGAGCAGTACTTC | CASSARDSHSYEQYF
TRBJ2-1 | TRBV12-3/TRBV12-4 | many | NA | TGTGCCAGCAGCTTTGGACGACTAATAAGCAATGAGCAGTTCTTC | CASSFGRLISNEQFF
TRBJ2-7 | TRBV12-3/TRBV12-4 | many | TRBD2 | TGTGCCAGCGGGACTAGCGGTCCCTACGAGCAGTACTTC | CASGTSGPYEQYF
TRBJ2-5 | TRBV7-7 | NA | TRBD1 | TGTGCCAGCAGCTTGATAAGGACAGGGGCCCAAGAGACCCAGTACTTC | CASSLIRTGAQETQYF
TRBJ1-1 | TRBV29-1 | few | TRBD1 | TGCAGCGCGGACAGGGAGAACACTGAAGCTTTCTTT | CSADRENTEAFF
TRBJ2-1 | TRBV12-3/TRBV12-4 | few | TRBD1 | TGTGCCAGCAGTTTAAGGACAGGGGTGAATGAGCAGTTCTTC | CASSLRTGVNEQFF
TRBJ2-1 | TRBV7-9 | few | NA | TGTGCCAGCAGCCCCGGGAGACCGAGACTGAATGAGCAGTTCTTC | CASSPGRPRLNEQFF
TRBJ2-7 | TRBV7-2 | NA | TRBD2 | TGTGCCAGCAGCTCCACTACTCTAGCGGGAGTCCGGTACGGGCAGTACTTC | CASSSTTLAGVRYGQYF
TRBJ1-1 | TRBV29-1 | NA | NA | TGCAGCGTTCGGACTCAGAACACTGAAGCTTTCTTT | CSVRTQNTEAFF
TRBJ2-3 | TRBV12-3/TRBV12-4 | NA | NA | TGTGCCAGCACTGGGGGCGTGACCACAGATACGCAGTATTTT | CASTGGVTTDTQYF
TRBJ1-5 | TRBV21-1 | few | NA | TGTGCCACCCCGCTCGGGGTTCAGCCCCAGCATTTT | CATPLGVQPQHF
TRBJ2-3 | TRBV7-9 | NA | NA | TGTGCCAGTATGCCTTTGGGTGATACGCAGTATTTT | CASMPLGDTQYF
TRBJ2-3 | TRBV7-3 | NA | TRBD2 | TGTGCCAGCAGCATCCCTAGCGGGGGGACCACAGATACGCAGTATTTT | CASSIPSGGTTDTQYF
TRBJ1-4 | TRBV20-1 | NA | NA | TGCAGTGCGGCGCAGCCTGATGAAAAACGGTTTTTT | CSAAQPDEKRFF
TRBJ2-5 | TRBV12-3/TRBV12-4 | NA | NA | TGTGCCAGCAGTTTGAGGGGAAAGGGGGGGCCGTTGGAGACCCAGTACTTC | CASSLRGKGGPLETQYF
TRBJ2-7 | TRBV9 | many | NA | TGTGCCAGCAGCGTAGGAGGGGACATCGATTACGAGCAGTACTTC | CASSVGGDIDYEQYF
TRBJ2-3 | TRBV5-1 | many | TRBD2 | TGCGCCAGCAGCCCCGCCCTAGCGGGAGATGCAGATACGCAGTATTTT | CASSPALAGDADTQYF
TRBJ2-7 | TRBV20-1 | few | NA | TGCAGTGCCACACCTAGGAACTACGAGCAGTACTTC | CSATPRNYEQYF
TRBJ2-1 | TRBV7-3 | NA | NA | TGTGCCAGCAGCTTAAAGGGCGGGTTGGGTGAGCAGTTCTTC | CASSLKGGLGEQFF
TRBJ2-7 | TRBV20-1 | many | TRBD1 | TGCAGTGCTCCGACGCCGGACAGGAGCGACGAGCAGTACTTC | CSAPTPDRSDEQYF
TRBJ1-1 | TRBV6-1 | NA | NA | TGTGCCAGCAGTGACGTGGCCCAGGGAGCTTTCTTT | CASSDVAQGAFF
TRBJ2-7 | TRBV5-1 | many | NA | TGTGCCAGCAGTTTTTCGGGGAATTCCTACGAGCAGTACTTC | CASSFSGNSYEQYF
TRBJ2-5 | TRBV20-1 | few | TRBD1 | TGCAGTGCTAGCGCCGGACAGGGGCTAATCGGGGAGACCCAGTACTTC | CSASAGQGLIGETQYF